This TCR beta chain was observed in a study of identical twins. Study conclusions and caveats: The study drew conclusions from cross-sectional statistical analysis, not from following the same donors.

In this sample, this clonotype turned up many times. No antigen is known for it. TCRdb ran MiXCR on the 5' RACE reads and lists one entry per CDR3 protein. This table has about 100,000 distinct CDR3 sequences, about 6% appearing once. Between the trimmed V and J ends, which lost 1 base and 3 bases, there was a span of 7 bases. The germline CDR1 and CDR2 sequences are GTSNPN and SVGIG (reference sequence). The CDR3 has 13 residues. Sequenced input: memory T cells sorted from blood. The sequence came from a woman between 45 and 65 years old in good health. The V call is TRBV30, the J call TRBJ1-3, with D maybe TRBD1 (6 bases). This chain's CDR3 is CAWSGDNGNTIYF. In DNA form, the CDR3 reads TGTGCCTGGAGTGGGGACAATGGAAACACCATATATTTT.